The subject of this entry is one T cell receptor (beta chain). Its antigen is not identified. Other nucleotide sequences in the sample specify the same CDR3. The CD4+ fraction was divided into a CD45RA+ naive subset and a CD45RA-negative memory subset. The data derive from a study of shared clonotypes between healthy human individuals. Whole-study context: Sampling drew on donors who were a couple of women and three men aged 18 to 49.

Study-wide results and caveats: Non-shared clonotypes showed lower generation probabilities than clonotypes common to all four donors.

Assay execution proceeded at the deep level. Measured with immunoSEQ multiplex PCR; TCRdb has only the in-frame clones, and not every one. Counted here are roughly 1,500,000 clones, under 99% occurring once; the ten biggest clones make up 0.4% to 0.45%. This TCR derives from a man aged 25 to 40 in good health. The sequencing input was naive CD4+ T cells sorted from blood. The sample's subset: CD45RA+ positively selected.

The CDR3, as DNA: TGCAGTGCAGCCGGGGAAGAGACCCAGTACTTC. Amino acids: CSAAGEETQYF. The V call is TRBV20-1, the J call TRBJ2-5; a weak D match, TRBD2 (5 bases). Germline V gene lookup returns CDR1 DFQATT and CDR2 SNEGSKA (reference sequence). V was clipped by 6 bases and J by 3 bases, with 8 bases between them. The CDR3 runs 11 residues.